One and the same sample provided the 9 T cell receptor beta chains below, sequenced in a study of metastatic and nonmetastatic thyroid tumors. Every patient underwent thyroid surgery untreated. MiXCR reprocessed the PCR reads for TCRdb. The sample gives about 13,000 clones, approximately 24% of which show up once; around three fifths is in the top ten. Sequencing used blood. Receptors originate from a male donor with papillary thyroid cancer or a benign thyroid nodule (not recorded which). Some clones in this sample may be carry-over from other donors' samples.

This clone is medium-sized in the sample. The genes are TRBV2 and TRBJ1-2, with a possible D match to TRBD1 (6 bases). Trimming removed 7 bases at V and 7 bases at J, with 16 bases between. The CDR3 contains 13 residues. Germline assignment: CDR1 SNHLY and CDR2 FYNNEI. CDR3 residues: CASTSGGQVGYTF. The CDR3 nucleotides are TGTGCCAGCACCTCCGGGGGCCAGGTTGGCTACACCTTC.

V is TRBV15 and J is TRBJ2-1, with D perhaps given as TRBD1 or TRBD2 (5 bases each). Germline CDR1 reads LNHNV; CDR2 reads YYDKDF (reference sequence). The CDR3 has 16 amino acids. The germline V and J ends were trimmed by 3 bases and 5 bases, with 17 bases remaining between them. CDR3 sequence (DNA): TGTGCCACCAGCAGGGGGACGGGGACGGGTGACAATGAGCAGTTCTTC. Its translation is CATSRGTGTGDNEQFF. Variable domain in full (rest from reference TRBV15 and TRBJ2-1): DAMVIQNPRYQVTQFGKPVTLSCSQTLNHNVMYWYQQKSSQAPKLLFHYYDKDFNNEADTPDNFQSRRPNTSFCFLDIRSPGLGDTAMYLCATSRGTGTGDNEQFFGPGTRLTVL.

V usage is TRBV6-1 and J usage is TRBJ1-1; TRBD1 might be the D (6 bases). Germline V gene data show CDR1 as MNHNS and CDR2 as SASEGT. This CDR3 is built from 14 residues. Trimming pared 7 bases from V and 1 base from J, leaving 13 bases between. CDR3 DNA: TGTGCCAGCAACGGCCAGGGGTCGAACACTGAAGCTTTCTTT. Translating gives CASNGQGSNTEAFF.

This clone was seen a handful of times. This sequence joins TRBV6-5 and TRBJ2-7; TRBD2 might be the D (5 bases). This CDR3 has 14 amino acids. V was clipped by 5 bases and J by 6 bases, with 17 bases between them. CDR1 and CDR2 from the germline V gene are MNHEY and SVGAGI. The CDR3 reads CASSIDGEGGEQYF. The CDR3 DNA sequence: TGTGCCAGCAGTATCGACGGGGAAGGAGGCGAGCAGTACTTC.

This clone turned up a few times. The chain recombines TRBV19 with TRBJ2-7; D not certain. Germline loops: CDR1 LNHDA, CDR2 SQIVND (reference sequence). The V and J ends lost 6 bases and 0 bases respectively, with 12 bases between them. The CDR3 runs to 14 residues. This CDR3 reads CASSKGSISYEQYF. The CDR3 DNA reads TGTGCCAGTAGCAAGGGATCTATCTCCTACGAGCAGTACTTC.

The chain has TRBV3-1 and TRBJ2-7; 8 bases line up with TRBD2. After removal of 4 bases from V and 0 bases from J, the junction contained 5 bases not matched to a gene. The CDR3 consists of 15 residues. Per the germline V gene, CDR1 is LGHDT and CDR2 is YNNKEL (reference sequence). The CDR3, as DNA: TGTGCCAGCAGCCGAGCCGGGACTAGCTCCTACGAGCAGTACTTC. Translating it yields CASSRAGTSSYEQYF.

In this sample, this clone turned up many times. At one of its ends the junction is not consistent with the germline gene, which may arise from a read error. The V call is TRBV20-1, the J call TRBJ1-5; possibly TRBD1 for D (5 bases). Germline CDR1 and CDR2: DFQATT and SNEGSKA (reference sequence). The CDR3 covers 15 residues. CDR3 sequence: CSARGGSGSDQSQHF. The CDR3, as DNA: TGCAGTGCTAGAGGGGGGTCGGGGTCGGATCAGTCCCAGCATTTT.

The V and J genes are TRBV20-1 and TRBJ1-6, with D possibly matching TRBD1 (5 bases). Germline V gene sequence: CDR1 DFQATT, CDR2 SNEGSKA (reference sequence). This CDR3 has 13 residues. The V end lost 5 bases, the J end lost 7 bases, and 12 bases lay between the germline ends. DNA for the CDR3: TGCAGTGCTGAGGGACGGCCGAATTCACCCCTCCACTTT. Encoded protein: CSAEGRPNSPLHF.

V and J are TRBV11-2 and TRBJ2-3, with a weak D call TRBD1 (5 bases). Per the germline V gene, CDR1 is SGHAT and CDR2 is FQNNGV. Trimming cost V 5 bases and J 6 bases, with 21 bases left between them. This CDR3 region has 16 residues. The CDR3 nucleotides read TGTGCCAGCAGCACCCCAGGGATGACTTTCACGGATACGCAGTATTTT. This translates into CASSTPGMTFTDTQYF.